These 5 T cell receptor beta chains were sequenced from one sample in a study of cytomegalovirus exposure and HLA in healthy donors. The table came from immunoSEQ multiplex PCR; TCRdb's copy has only in-frame clones and leaves some out. The sample lists fewer than 100,000 clones; roughly 94% were seen once. Specimen: PBMCs. The receptors derive from a woman between 18 and 29 years old in good health and CMV-seropositive.

V and J are TRBV5-1 and TRBJ1-1; 7 positions agree with TRBD1. After removal of 2 bases from V and 1 base from J, the junction contained 8 bases not matched to a gene. This CDR3 is 16 amino acids long. Per germline, CDR1 SGHRS and CDR2 YFSETQ. CDR3 region: CASSFFTGAGNTEAFF. Written as DNA, the CDR3 is TGCGCCAGCAGCTTTTTTACAGGGGCGGGGAACACTGAAGCTTTCTTT. The whole variable domain, filled in from reference TRBV5-1 and TRBJ1-1, reads KAGVTQTPRYLIKTRGQQVTLSCSPISGHRSVSWYQQTPGQGLQFLFEYFSETQRNKGNFPGRFSGRQFSNSRSEMNVSTLELGDSALYLCASSFFTGAGNTEAFFGQGTRLTVV.

This clone was seen a few times. The chain recombines TRBV7-3 with TRBJ1-2, with 10 bases identical to TRBD1. Germline CDR1 reads SGHTA; CDR2 reads FQGTGA. This CDR3 has 14 residues. Trimming removed 4 bases from V and 7 bases from J; junction bases left unmatched: 6. The CDR3 region has the DNA TGTGCCAGCAGCTCATCAGGACAGGGGGTTGGCTACACCTTC. Encoded protein: CASSSSGQGVGYTF.

This clone was counted a single time. The CDR3 nucleotides read TGTGCCAGCAGCGCGGACAGGGCGGATCAAGAGACCCAGTACTTC. It yields the protein CASSADRADQETQYF. The chain is built from TRBV21-1 and TRBJ2-5; the table's D gene call, TRBD1, was not cross checked with the DNA. TRBV21-1 is an annotated pseudogene. This CDR3 comprises 15 residues.

The rearrangement joins TRBV5-1 to TRBJ1-1, with 9 bases lining up with TRBD1. The trim removed 3 bases at V and 4 bases at J, leaving 7 bases unmatched. This CDR3 comprises 15 residues. Germline CDR1 and CDR2: SGHRS and YFSETQ. In DNA, the CDR3 is TGCGCCAGCAGCTGGACAGGGGATAGGGGCACTGAAGCTTTCTTT. Encoded protein: CASSWTGDRGTEAFF.

This clone was observed a few times. This chain uses TRBV30 with TRBJ1-2; D not resolved. CDR3 length: 12 residues. Germline CDR1 is GTSNPN and CDR2 is SVGIG (reference sequence). Trimming took 2 bases from V and 9 from J, leaving 13 bases between them. The CDR3 coding sequence is TGTGCCTGGAGTAATGAGAACAGCCGCTACACCTTC. Translation gives CAWSNENSRYTF. Full variable domain (rest looked up from reference TRBV30 and TRBJ1-2): SQTIHQWPATLVQPVGSPLSLECTVEGTSNPNLYWYRQAAGRGLQLLFYSVGIGQISSEVPQNLSASRPQDRQFILSSKKLLLSDSGFYLCAWSNENSRYTFGSGTRLTVV.